This TCR beta chain was sequenced during a study of CD8+ T cells in alopecia areata. Study-level findings and limits: Many expanded lesional clones remained in scalp and blood on tofacitinib.

This CDR3 is 14 amino acids long. CDR1 and CDR2 (germline): ENHRY, SYGVKD. Trimming removed 6 bases from V and 3 bases from J, with 13 bases in between. This clone appeared a few times. Antigen unknown. Extraction of RNA preceded its reverse transcription into cDNA, which served as the sequencing template. Repertoires were generated with immunoSEQ multiplex PCR, while TCRdb's copy carries only in-frame clones and drops some. The sample includes 150,000 to 200,000 clones, roughly 66% of them seen just once. Treatment here: oral pan-JAK inhibitor, 5-10 mg twice daily. This sequence was found in a human donor with alopecia areata. Sequencing was performed on CD4+ T cells sorted from blood, taken at week 24, from a patient treated with tofacitinib. This chain connects TRBV10-3 to TRBJ2-3; maybe TRBD2 (7 bases). Written as DNA, the CDR3 is TGTGCCATCAGCCTACAGGGAGGGACAGATACGCAGTATTTT. It encodes CAISLQGGTDTQYF.